This TCR beta chain is drawn from a study of Ad26.COV2.S vaccination and SARS-CoV-2 variants. Overall study results and limits: Marked by substantial breadth, spike-specific CD8+ and CD4+ T cell responses were reportedly seen after vaccination.

A remark on this clone: Its antigen is not identified.

Clones were read by immunoSEQ multiplex PCR, and TCRdb kept only the in-frame ones, dropping some. The sample yields around 350,000 clones, about 85% seen once. The CDR3 length is 14 residues. The V gene end was trimmed by 1 base and the J gene end by 7 bases; junction bases not matched to a gene: 3. Germline lookup yields CDR1 SGDLS and CDR2 YYNGEE. The treatment was: over 15 received Ad26.COV2.S at low or high dose, single or two shots; roughly 5 received placebo; per-sample allocation not given. After the first vaccine or placebo injection, samples were drawn on day 63. The chain joins TRBV9 to TRBJ1-5, with 9 bases identical to TRBD1. The clonotype was recovered from a person aged 18 to 59 who received the Ad26.COV2.S COVID-19 vaccine or a placebo. The sequences come from peripheral blood, collected in a trial of Ad26.COV2.S vaccine versus placebo. The CDR3 loop reads CASSVLDRGQPQHF. DNA for the CDR3: TGTGCCAGCAGCGTATTGGACAGGGGACAGCCCCAGCATTTT.